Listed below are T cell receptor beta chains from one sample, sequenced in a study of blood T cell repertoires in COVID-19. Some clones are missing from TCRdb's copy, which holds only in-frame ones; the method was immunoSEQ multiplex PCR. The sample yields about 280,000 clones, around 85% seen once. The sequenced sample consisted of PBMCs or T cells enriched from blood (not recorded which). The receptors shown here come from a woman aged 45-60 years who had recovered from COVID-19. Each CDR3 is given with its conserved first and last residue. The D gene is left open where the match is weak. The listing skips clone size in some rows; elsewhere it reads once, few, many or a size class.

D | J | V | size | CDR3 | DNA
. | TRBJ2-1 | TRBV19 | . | CASSILRLPNNEQFF | TGTGCCAGTAGTATTTTGCGACTACCCAACAATGAGCAGTTCTTC
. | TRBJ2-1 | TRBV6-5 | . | CASSFPDQRNEQFF | TGTGCCAGCAGTTTCCCCGACCAGCGGAATGAGCAGTTCTTC
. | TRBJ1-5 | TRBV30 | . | CAWSDSSNQPQHF | TGTGCCTGGAGTGACAGTAGCAATCAGCCCCAGCATTTT
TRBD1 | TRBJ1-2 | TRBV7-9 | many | CASSSRQGGYTF | TGTGCCAGCAGCTCCAGACAGGGCGGCTACACCTTC
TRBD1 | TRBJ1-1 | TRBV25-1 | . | CASSAHRQGGTEAFF | TGTGCCAGCAGTGCACACAGACAGGGGGGCACTGAAGCTTTCTTT
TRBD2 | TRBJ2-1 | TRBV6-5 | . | CASRSGGGNEQFF | TGTGCCAGCAGAAGCGGGGGGGGGAACGAGCAGTTCTTC
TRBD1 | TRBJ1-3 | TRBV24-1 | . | CATSDSPGQGQKSGNTIYF | TGTGCCACCAGTGATTCACCGGGACAGGGGCAGAAATCTGGAAACACCATATATTTT
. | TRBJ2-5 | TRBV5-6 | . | CASSLIPDSYQETQYF | TGTGCCAGCAGCTTAATACCTGACAGCTACCAAGAGACCCAGTACTTC
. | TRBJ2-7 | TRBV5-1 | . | CASSIQGYEQYF | TGCGCCAGCAGCATCCAGGGCTACGAGCAGTACTTC
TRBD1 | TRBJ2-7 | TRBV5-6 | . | CASSPDRGLYEQYF | TGTGCCAGCAGCCCGGACAGGGGGCTGTACGAGCAGTACTTC
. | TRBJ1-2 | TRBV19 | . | CASSIVGRALGYTF | TGTGCCAGTAGTATAGTCGGCAGGGCCCTGGGCTACACCTTC
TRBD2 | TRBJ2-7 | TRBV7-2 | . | CASSPSGKSSYEQYF | TGTGCCAGCAGTCCAAGCGGGAAGAGCTCCTACGAGCAGTACTTC
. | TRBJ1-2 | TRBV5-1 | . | CASSLTGINYGYTF | TGCGCCAGCAGCTTGACAGGGATTAACTATGGCTACACCTTC
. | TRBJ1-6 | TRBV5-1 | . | CASSLGGGRNSPLHF | TGCGCCAGCAGCTTGGGGGGCGGCCGGAATTCACCCCTCCACTTT
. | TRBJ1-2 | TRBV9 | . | CASSVPGTNYGYTF | TGTGCCAGCAGCGTCCCAGGCACTAACTATGGCTACACCTTC
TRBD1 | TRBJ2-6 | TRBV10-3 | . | CATRPGQGLVSGANVLTF | TGTGCCACCCGACCCGGACAGGGCCTAGTGTCGGGGGCCAACGTCCTGACTTTC
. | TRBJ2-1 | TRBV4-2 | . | CASSQSNRVYNEQFF | TGTGCCAGCAGCCAATCCAACCGGGTCTACAATGAGCAGTTCTTC
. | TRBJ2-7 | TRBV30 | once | CAWSGTAHYEQYF | TGTGCCTGGAGTGGGACAGCACACTACGAGCAGTACTTC
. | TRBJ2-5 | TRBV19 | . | CASSIRGYQETQYF | TGTGCCAGTAGTATTCGGGGGTACCAAGAGACCCAGTACTTC
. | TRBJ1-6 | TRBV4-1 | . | CASSQDGTGFNSPLHF | TGCGCCAGCAGCCAAGATGGTACAGGGTTCAATTCACCCCTCCACTTT
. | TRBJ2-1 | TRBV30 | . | CAWSVSRQGGFF | TGTGCCTGGAGTGTATCTCGGCAGGGGGGGTTCTTC
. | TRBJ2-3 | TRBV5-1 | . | CASSEGRSTDTQYF | TGCGCCAGCAGTGAGGGCAGAAGCACAGATACGCAGTATTTT
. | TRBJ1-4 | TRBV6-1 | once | CASSEGRRNEKLFF | TGTGCCAGCAGTGAAGGAAGGAGGAATGAAAAACTGTTTTTT
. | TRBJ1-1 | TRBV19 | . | CASSTGSTEAFF | TGTGCCAGTAGCACAGGGTCCACTGAAGCTTTCTTT
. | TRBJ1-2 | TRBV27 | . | CASRLNLFSYGYTF | TGTGCCAGCCGACTCAACCTTTTTTCCTATGGCTACACCTTC
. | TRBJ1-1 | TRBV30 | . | CAWSPPGENTEAFF | TGTGCCTGGAGCCCCCCGGGAGAGAACACTGAAGCTTTCTTT
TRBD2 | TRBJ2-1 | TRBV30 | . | CAWRLAGTSSYNEQFF | TGTGCCTGGAGACTAGCGGGAACTAGCTCCTACAATGAGCAGTTCTTC
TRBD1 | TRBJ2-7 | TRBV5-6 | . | CASSLAGTGDGEQYF | TGTGCCAGCAGCTTGGCCGGGACAGGGGATGGGGAGCAGTACTTC
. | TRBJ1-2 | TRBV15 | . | CATSRPQGGYTF | TGTGCCACCAGCAGACCCCAGGGAGGCTACACCTTC
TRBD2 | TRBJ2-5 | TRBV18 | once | CASSLRGPRTSGDQETQYF | TGTGCCAGCTCACTGCGGGGACCTAGAACCAGCGGGGATCAAGAGACCCAGTACTTC
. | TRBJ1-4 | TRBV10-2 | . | CASGRGSNEKLFF | TGCGCCAGCGGTCGGGGGAGTAATGAAAAACTGTTTTTT
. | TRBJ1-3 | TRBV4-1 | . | CASSRGGLVHSGNTIYF | TGCGCCAGCAGCCGAGGGGGTTTGGTCCACTCTGGAAACACCATATATTTT
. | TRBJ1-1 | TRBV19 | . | CASSISRTGSSAFF | TGTGCCAGTAGTATCTCCCGAACAGGGTCGTCAGCTTTCTTT
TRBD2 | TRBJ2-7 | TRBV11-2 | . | CASSPLTSGSRYEQYF | TGTGCCAGCAGCCCCTTAACTAGCGGGAGCCGCTACGAGCAGTACTTC
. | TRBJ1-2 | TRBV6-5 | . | CASSSAGISGGYTF | TGTGCCAGCAGTTCCGCAGGTATTAGCGGTGGCTACACCTTC
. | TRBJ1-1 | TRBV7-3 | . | CASSFRQVPTEAFF | TGTGCCAGCAGCTTTCGGCAGGTCCCCACTGAAGCTTTCTTT
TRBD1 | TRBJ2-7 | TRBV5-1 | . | CASSSGQGSYEQYF | TGCGCCAGCAGCTCGGGACAGGGCTCCTACGAGCAGTACTTC
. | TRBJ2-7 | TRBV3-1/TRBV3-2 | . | CASSQLMRGSSYEQYF | TGTGCCAGCAGCCAGTTGATGCGGGGTAGCTCCTACGAGCAGTACTTC
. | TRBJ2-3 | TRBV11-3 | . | CASSFGMGSKEDTQYF | TGTGCCAGCAGCTTCGGGATGGGGTCAAAGGAGGATACGCAGTATTTT
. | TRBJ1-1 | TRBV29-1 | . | CSVLGGYTEAFF | TGCAGCGTTTTGGGGGGATACACTGAAGCTTTCTTT
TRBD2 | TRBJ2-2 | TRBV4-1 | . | CASSHRGLAGQNTGELFF | TGCGCCAGCAGCCACCGGGGACTAGCGGGACAGAACACCGGGGAGCTGTTTTTT
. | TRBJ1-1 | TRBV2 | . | CASSEIRGTAFF | TGTGCCAGCAGTGAAATACGGGGGACAGCTTTCTTT
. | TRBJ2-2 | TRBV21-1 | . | CASSISGGAPTGELFF | TGTGCCAGCAGCATTAGCGGGGGGGCCCCCACCGGGGAGCTGTTTTTT
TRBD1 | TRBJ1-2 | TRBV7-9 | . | CASSLEGTGAGYTF | TGTGCCAGCAGCTTAGAGGGGACAGGGGCTGGCTACACCTTC
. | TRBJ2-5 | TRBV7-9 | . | CASSLVGARVETQYF | TGTGCCAGCAGCTTAGTAGGGGCGCGTGTAGAGACCCAGTACTTC
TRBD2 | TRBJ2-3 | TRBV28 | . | CASSSGGQRTDTQYF | TGTGCCAGCAGTTCGGGAGGCCAGCGCACAGATACGCAGTATTTT
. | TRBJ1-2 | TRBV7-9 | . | CASSYGGDEDYGYTF | TGTGCCAGCAGTTACGGCGGGGACGAAGACTATGGCTACACCTTC
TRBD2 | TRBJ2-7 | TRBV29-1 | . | CSAVGLAGGTFYEQYF | TGCAGCGCTGTGGGACTAGCGGGGGGAACCTTCTACGAGCAGTACTTC
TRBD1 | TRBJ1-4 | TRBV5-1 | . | CASSWTGSSNEKLFF | TGCGCCAGCAGCTGGACAGGGAGCTCTAATGAAAAACTGTTTTTT
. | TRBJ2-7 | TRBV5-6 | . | CASSLDLGARQYF | TGTGCCAGCAGCTTGGATTTGGGCGCGAGGCAGTACTTC
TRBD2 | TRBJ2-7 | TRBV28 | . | CASSLGGRSEQYF | TGTGCCAGCAGTTTGGGCGGGAGAAGCGAGCAGTACTTC
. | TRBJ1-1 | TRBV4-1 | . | CASSQGGGGNTEAFF | TGCGCCAGCAGCCAAGGGGGGGGAGGGAACACTGAAGCTTTCTTT
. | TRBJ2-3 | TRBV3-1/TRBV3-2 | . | CASSQAGARTDTQYF | TGTGCCAGCAGCCAAGCGGGAGCTAGGACAGATACGCAGTATTTT
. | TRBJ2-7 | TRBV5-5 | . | CASSPPGEYEQYF | TGTGCCAGCAGCCCCCCCGGGGAGTACGAGCAGTACTTC